The entry below gives a single T cell receptor (beta chain) sequence along with its context. The V gene's germline CDR1 is KGHSH and CDR2 LQKENI. The CDR3 is made up of 13 amino acids. V shed 3 bases and J 5 bases; nucleotides not matched to a gene: 0. The data derive from a study of OX40 agonist ivuxolimab in advanced cancers. Blood draws occurred at baseline, cycle 4 day 1, and cycle 7 day 1. Assay: immunoSEQ multiplex PCR; the TCRdb copy retains only in-frame clones and omits some. The repertoire has about 37,000 clones, 85% to 90% of them found once; the top ten carry 25% to 40%. V gene TRBV18 combines with J gene TRBJ2-3; TRBD1 matches 9 bases. Sequenced here: CD4+ or CD8+ T cells sorted from blood, sampled in a trial of the OX40 agonist ivuxolimab. The TCR originated in an adult with an advanced solid tumor such as melanoma, head and neck, liver or kidney cancer. This CDR3 is CASSPGQGDTQYF. CDR3 DNA: TGTGCCAGCTCACCGGGACAGGGAGATACGCAGTATTTT.